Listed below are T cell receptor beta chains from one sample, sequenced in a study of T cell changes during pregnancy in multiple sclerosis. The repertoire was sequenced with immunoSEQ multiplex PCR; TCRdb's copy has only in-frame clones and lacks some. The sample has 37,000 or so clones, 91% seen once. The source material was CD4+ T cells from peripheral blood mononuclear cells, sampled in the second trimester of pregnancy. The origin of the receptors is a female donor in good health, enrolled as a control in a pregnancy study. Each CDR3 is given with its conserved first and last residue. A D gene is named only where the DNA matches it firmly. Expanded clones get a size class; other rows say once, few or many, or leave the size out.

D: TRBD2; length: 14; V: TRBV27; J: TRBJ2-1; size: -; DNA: TGTGCCAGCAGTTCTAGCGGTACCTACAATGAGCAGTTCTTC; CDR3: CASSSSGTYNEQFF
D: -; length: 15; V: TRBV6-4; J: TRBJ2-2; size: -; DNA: TGTGCCAGCAGTGACACGGGAGAGCCCACCGGGGAGCTGTTTTTT; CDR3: CASSDTGEPTGELFF
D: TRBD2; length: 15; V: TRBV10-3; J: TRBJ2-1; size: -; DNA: TGTGCCATCAGTATTAGCGGGGGGGCGGGCAATGAGCAGTTCTTC; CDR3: CAISISGGAGNEQFF
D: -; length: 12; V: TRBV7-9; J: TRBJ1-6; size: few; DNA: TGTGCCAGCAGCCTTAGCGCAGCCCCCCTCCACTTT; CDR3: CASSLSAAPLHF
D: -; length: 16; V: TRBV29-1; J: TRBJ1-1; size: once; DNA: TGCAGCGTTGTGGGGCCCGGTGTACCGGCGAACACTGAAGCTTTCTTT; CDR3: CSVVGPGVPANTEAFF
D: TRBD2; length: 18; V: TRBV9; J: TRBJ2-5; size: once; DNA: TGTGCCAGCAGCTCCCGTGGGGCTAGCGGGCCGTTCCAAGAGACCCAGTACTTC; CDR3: CASSSRGASGPFQETQYF
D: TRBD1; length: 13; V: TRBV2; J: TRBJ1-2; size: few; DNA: TGTGCCAGCAGCGGACAGGGACACTATGGCTACACCTTC; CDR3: CASSGQGHYGYTF
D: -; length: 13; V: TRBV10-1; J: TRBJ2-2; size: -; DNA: TGCGCCAGCAGTGACCAGAACACCGGGGAGCTGTTTTTT; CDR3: CASSDQNTGELFF
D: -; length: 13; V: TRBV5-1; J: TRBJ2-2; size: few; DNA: TGCGCCAGCAGCTTGTCCCAGACCGGGGAGCTGTTTTTT; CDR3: CASSLSQTGELFF
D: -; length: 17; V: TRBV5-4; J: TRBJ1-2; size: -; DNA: TGTGCCAGCAGCTTGGTGGCAGGGGCTACAAAATTGGGTGGCTACACCTTC; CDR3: CASSLVAGATKLGGYTF
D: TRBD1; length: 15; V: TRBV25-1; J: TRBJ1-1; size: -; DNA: TGTGCCAGCAGTGAAAGGGACAGGACACACACTGAAGCTTTCTTT; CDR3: CASSERDRTHTEAFF
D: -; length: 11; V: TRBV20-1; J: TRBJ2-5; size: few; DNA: TGCAGTGCCACGACACAAGAGACCCAGTACTTC; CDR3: CSATTQETQYF
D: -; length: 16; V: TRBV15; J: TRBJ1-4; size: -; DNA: TGTGCCACCAGCAGAGATCTATTTGCAACTAATGAAAAACTGTTTTTT; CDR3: CATSRDLFATNEKLFF
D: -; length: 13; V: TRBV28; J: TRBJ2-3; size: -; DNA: TGTGCCAGCAGTCGCCAGGTTTCAGATACGCAGTATTTT; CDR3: CASSRQVSDTQYF
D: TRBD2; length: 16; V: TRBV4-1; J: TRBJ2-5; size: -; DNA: TGCGCCAGCAGCCAAGTGGGCCTAGCGGGAGAAGAGACCCAGTACTTC; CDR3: CASSQVGLAGEETQYF
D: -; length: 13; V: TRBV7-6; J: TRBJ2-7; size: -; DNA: TGTGCCAGCAGCTTAGACAGGCCCTACGAGCAGTACTTC; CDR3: CASSLDRPYEQYF
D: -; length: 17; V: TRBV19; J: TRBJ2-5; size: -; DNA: TGTGCCAGTAGTATCCGGCCAGCGACAGACTACCAAGAGACCCAGTACTTC; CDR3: CASSIRPATDYQETQYF
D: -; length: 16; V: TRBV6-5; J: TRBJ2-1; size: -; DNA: TGTGCCAGCAGTTACGACATATCGAAGACGTCGCAGGGGCAGTTCTTC; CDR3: CASSYDISKTSQGQFF
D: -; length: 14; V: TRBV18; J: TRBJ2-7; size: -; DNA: TGTGCCAGCTCACCTAACAGGGCTTCCTACGAGCAGTACTTC; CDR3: CASSPNRASYEQYF
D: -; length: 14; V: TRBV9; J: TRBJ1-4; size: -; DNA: TGTGCCAGCAGCGTAGGGGGACAAGGGGCAAAACTGTTTTTT; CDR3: CASSVGGQGAKLFF
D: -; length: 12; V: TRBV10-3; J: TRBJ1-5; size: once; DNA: TGTGCCACCTCCGCCGGCAGGGAATCTCAACATTTT; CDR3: CATSAGRESQHF
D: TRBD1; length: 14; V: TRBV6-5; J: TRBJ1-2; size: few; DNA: TGTGCCAGCCGAGGGGGGGACAGGGTCTATGGCTACACCTTC; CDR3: CASRGGDRVYGYTF
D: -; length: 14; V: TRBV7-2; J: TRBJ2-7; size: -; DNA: TGTGCCAGCAGCTTGGACATGGGGAACTACGAGCAGTACTTC; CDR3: CASSLDMGNYEQYF
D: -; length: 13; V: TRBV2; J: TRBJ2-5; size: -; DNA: TGTGCCAGCAAAACCCGCGGCCAAGAGACCCAGTACTTC; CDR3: CASKTRGQETQYF
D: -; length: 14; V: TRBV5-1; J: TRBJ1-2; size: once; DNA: TGCGCCAGCAGCCCAGGGTCGGCGGGGGAAGGCTACACCTTC; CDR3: CASSPGSAGEGYTF
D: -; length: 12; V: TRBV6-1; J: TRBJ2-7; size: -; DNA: TGTGCCAGCAGTGAACGTTTCTACGAGCAGTACTTC; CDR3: CASSERFYEQYF
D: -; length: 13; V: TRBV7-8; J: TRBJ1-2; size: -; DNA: TGTGCCAGCAGCTTAGCGCGCGGGCTCGGCTACACCTTC; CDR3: CASSLARGLGYTF
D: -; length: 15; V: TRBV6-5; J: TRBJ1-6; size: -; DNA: TGTGCCAGCAGTTACTCACATCCCGCATCTTCACCCCTCCACTTT; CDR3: CASSYSHPASSPLHF